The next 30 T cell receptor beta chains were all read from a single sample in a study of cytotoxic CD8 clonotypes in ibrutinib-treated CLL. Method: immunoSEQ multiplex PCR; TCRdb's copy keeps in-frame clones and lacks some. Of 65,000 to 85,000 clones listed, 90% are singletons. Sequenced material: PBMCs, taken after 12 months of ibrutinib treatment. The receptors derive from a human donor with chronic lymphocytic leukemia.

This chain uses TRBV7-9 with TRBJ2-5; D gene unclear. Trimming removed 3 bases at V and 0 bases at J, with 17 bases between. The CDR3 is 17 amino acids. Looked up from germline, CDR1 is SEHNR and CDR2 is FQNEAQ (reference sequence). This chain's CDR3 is CASSLERSAKYQETQYF. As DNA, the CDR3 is TGTGCCAGCAGCTTGGAGCGATCAGCAAAGTACCAAGAGACCCAGTACTTC.

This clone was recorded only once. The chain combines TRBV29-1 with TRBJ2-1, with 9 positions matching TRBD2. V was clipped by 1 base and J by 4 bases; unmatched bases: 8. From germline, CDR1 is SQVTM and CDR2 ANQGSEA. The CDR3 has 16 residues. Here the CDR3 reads CSVEATSGGVYNEQFF. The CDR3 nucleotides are TGCAGCGTTGAAGCGACTAGCGGAGGGGTATACAATGAGCAGTTCTTC.

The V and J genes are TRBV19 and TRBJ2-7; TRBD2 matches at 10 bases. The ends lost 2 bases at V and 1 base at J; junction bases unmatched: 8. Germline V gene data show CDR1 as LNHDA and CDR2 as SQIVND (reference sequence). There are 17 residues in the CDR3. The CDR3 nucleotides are TGTGCCAGTAGTATATCTTCTCGAGCGGGAGGGTCCTACGAGCAGTACTTC. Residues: CASSISSRAGGSYEQYF.

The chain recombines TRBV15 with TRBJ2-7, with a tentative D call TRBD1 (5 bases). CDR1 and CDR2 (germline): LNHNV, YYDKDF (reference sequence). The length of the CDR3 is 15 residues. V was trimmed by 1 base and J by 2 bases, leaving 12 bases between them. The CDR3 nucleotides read TGTGCCACCAGCAGAGTCCTGGACACTACCTACGAGCAGTACTTC. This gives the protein CATSRVLDTTYEQYF.

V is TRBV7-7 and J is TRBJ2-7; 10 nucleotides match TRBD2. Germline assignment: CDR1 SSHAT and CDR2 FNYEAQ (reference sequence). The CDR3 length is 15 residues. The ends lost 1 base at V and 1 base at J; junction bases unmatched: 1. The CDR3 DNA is TGTGCCAGCAGCTTAGGGACTAGCGGATCCTACGAGCAGTACTTC. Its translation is CASSLGTSGSYEQYF.

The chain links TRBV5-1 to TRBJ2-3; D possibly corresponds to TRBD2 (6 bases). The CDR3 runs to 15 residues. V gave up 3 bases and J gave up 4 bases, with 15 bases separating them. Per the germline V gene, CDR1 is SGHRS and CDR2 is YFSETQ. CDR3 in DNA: TGCGCCAGCAGCTCCCCTTCGGGAGCCGCAGATACGCAGTATTTT. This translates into CASSSPSGAADTQYF.

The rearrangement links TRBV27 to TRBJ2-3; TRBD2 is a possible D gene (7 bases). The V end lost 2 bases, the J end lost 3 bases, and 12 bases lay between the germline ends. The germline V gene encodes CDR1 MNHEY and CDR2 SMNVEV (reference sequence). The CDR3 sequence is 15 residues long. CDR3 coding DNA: TGTGCCAGCAGTTTAATAGGGGGGGCTACAGATACGCAGTATTTT. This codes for CASSLIGGATDTQYF.

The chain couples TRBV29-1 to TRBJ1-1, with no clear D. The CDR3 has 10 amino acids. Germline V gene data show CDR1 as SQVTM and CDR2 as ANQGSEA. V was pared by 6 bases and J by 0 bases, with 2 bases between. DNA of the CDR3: TGCAGCGTGGTGAACACTGAAGCTTTCTTT. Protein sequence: CSVVNTEAFF.

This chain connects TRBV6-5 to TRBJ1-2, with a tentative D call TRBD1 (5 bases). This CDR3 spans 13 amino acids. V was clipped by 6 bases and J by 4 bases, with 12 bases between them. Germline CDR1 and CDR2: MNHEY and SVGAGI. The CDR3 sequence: CASRATETYGYTF. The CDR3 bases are TGTGCCAGCAGAGCGACAGAGACCTATGGCTACACCTTC.

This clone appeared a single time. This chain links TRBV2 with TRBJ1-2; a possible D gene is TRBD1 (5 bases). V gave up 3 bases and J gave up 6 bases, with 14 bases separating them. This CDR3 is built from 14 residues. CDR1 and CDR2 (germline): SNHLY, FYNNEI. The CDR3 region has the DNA TGTGCCAGCAGTGAGAAGGCGGGGGTGAATGGCTACACCTTC. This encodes CASSEKAGVNGYTF.

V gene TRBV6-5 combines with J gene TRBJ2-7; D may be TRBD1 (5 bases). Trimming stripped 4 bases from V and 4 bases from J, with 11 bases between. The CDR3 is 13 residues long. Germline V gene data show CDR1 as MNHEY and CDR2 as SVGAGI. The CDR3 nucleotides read TGTGCCAGCAGTTCAGGGAAAGAATACGAGCAGTACTTC. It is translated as CASSSGKEYEQYF.

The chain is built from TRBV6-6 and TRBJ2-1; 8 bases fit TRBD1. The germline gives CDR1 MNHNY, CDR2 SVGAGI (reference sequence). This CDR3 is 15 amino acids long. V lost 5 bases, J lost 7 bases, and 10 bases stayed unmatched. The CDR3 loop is CASSPDRVLSNEQFF. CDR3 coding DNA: TGTGCCAGCAGTCCGGACAGGGTTTTGTCGAATGAGCAGTTCTTC.

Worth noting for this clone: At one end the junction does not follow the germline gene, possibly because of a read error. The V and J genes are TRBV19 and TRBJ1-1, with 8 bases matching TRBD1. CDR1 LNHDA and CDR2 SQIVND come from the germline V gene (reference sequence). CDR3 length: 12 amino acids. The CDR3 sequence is CASSMTGAEAFF. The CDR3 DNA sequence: TGTGCCAGTAGTATGACAGGGGCTGAGGCTTTCTTT.

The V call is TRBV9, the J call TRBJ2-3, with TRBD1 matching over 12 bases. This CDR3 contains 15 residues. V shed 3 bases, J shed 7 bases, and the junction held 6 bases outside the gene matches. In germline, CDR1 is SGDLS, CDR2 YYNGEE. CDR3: CASSAGDRGLHTQYF. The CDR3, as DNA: TGTGCCAGCAGCGCCGGGGACAGGGGGCTACATACGCAGTATTTT.

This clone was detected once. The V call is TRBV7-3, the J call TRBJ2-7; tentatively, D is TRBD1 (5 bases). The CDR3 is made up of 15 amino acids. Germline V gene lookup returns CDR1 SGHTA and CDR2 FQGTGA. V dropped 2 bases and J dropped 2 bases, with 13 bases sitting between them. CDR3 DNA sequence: TGTGCCAGCAGCTTAGAGGCAGGGCCGGCCTACGAGCAGTACTTC. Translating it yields CASSLEAGPAYEQYF.

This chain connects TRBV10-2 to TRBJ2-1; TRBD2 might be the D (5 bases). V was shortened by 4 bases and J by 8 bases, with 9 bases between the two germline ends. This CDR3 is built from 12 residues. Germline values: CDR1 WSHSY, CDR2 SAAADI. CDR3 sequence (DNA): TGCGCCAGCAGTGGACTATCGGATGAGCAGTTCTTC. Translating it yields CASSGLSDEQFF.

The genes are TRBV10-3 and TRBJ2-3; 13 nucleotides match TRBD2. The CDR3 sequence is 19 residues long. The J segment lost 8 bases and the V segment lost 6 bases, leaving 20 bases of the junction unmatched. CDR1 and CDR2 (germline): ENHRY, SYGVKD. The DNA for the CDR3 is TGTGCCATCAGCCTGACTAGCGGGAGGTACATGCCCCACCGGTTTACGCAGTATTTT. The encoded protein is CAISLTSGRYMPHRFTQYF.

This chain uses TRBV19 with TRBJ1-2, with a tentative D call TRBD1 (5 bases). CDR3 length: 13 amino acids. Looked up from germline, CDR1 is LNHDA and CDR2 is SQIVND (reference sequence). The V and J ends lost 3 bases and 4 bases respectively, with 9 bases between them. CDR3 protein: CASSILGTYGYTF. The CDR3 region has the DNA TGTGCCAGTAGTATCCTCGGGACCTATGGCTACACCTTC.

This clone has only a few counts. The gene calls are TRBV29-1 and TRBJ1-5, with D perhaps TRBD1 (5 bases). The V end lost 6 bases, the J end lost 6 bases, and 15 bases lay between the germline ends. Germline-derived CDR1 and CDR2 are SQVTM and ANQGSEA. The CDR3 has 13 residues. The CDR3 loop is CSVAPGLGQPQHF. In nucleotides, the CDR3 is TGCAGCGTGGCCCCAGGGCTGGGTCAGCCCCAGCATTTT.

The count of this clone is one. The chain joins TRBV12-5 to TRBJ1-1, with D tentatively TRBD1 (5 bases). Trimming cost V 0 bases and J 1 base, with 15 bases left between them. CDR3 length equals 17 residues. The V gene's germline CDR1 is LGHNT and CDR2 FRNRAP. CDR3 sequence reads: CASGLVSLRGWNTEAFF. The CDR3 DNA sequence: TGTGCTAGTGGTTTGGTATCTCTAAGGGGCTGGAACACTGAAGCTTTCTTT.

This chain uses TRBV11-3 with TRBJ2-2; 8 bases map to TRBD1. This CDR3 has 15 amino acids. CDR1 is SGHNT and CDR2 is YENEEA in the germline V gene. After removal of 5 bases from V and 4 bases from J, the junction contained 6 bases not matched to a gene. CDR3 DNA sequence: TGTGCCAGCAGCCCTGGGACAGGCGGCACCGGGGAGCTGTTTTTT. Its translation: CASSPGTGGTGELFF.

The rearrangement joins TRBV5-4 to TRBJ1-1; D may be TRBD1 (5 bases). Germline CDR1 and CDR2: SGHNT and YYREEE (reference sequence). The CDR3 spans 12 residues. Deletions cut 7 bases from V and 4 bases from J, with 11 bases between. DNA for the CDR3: TGTGCCAGCCGAACAGGCGGCACTGAAGCTTTCTTT. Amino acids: CASRTGGTEAFF.

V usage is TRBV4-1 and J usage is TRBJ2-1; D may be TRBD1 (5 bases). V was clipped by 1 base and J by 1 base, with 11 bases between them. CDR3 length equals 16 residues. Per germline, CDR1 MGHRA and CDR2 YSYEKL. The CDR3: CASSQGRGASYNEQFF. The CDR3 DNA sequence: TGCGCCAGCAGCCAAGGTAGGGGTGCGTCCTACAATGAGCAGTTCTTC.

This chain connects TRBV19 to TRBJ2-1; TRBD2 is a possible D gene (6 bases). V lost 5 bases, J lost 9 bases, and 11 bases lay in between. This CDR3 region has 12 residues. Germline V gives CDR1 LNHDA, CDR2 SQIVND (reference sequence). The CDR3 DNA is TGTGCCAGTAGTGCCCCGGGGGTTGAGCAGTTCTTC. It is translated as CASSAPGVEQFF.

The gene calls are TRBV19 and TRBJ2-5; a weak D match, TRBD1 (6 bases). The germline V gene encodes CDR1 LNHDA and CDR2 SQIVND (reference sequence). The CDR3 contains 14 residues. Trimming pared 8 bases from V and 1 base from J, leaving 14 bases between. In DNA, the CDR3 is TGTGCCAGTGCCTCAGGGGTCGCCCAAGAGACCCAGTACTTC. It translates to CASASGVAQETQYF.

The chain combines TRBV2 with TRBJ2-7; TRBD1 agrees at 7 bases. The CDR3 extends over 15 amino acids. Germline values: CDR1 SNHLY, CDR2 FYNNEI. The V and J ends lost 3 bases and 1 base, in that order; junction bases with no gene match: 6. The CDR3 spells CASSDGTASSYEQYF. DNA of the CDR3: TGTGCCAGCAGTGACGGGACAGCCAGTTCCTACGAGCAGTACTTC.

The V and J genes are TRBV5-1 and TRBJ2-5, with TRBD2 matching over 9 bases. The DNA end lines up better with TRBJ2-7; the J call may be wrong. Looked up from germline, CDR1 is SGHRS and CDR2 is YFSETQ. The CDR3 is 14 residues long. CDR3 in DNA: TGCGCCAGCAGGCGGGCGGGAGGGCCGTACGAGCAGTACTTC. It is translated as CASRRAGGPYEQYF.

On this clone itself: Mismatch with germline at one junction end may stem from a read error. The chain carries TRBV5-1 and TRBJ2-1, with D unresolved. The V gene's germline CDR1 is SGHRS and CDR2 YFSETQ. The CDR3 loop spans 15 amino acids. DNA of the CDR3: TGCGCCAGCAGTTTGGACGGGTCCCACTACAATGAGCAGTTCTTC. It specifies CASSLDGSHYNEQFF.

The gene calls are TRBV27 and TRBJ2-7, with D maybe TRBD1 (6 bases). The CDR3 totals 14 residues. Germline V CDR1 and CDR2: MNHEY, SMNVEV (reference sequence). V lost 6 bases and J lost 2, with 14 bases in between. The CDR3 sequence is CASSPLDRTYEQYF. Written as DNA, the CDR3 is TGTGCCAGCAGCCCTTTGGACAGAACCTACGAGCAGTACTTC.

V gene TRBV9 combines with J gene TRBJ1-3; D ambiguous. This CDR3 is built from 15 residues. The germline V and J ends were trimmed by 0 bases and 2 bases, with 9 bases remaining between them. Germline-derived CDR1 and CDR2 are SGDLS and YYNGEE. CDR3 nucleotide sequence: TGTGCCAGCAGCGTAGACATAGGGACTGGAAACACCATATATTTT. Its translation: CASSVDIGTGNTIYF.